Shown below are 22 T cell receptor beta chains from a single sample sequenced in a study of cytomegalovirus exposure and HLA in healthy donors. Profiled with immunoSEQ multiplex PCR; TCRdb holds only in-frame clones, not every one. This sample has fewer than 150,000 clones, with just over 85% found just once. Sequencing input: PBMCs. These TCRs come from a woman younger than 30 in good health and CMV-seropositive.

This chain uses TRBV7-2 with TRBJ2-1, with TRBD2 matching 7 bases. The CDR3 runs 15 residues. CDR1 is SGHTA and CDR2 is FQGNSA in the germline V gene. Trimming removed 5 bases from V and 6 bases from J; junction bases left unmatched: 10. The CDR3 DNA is TGTGCCAGCAGCCCATCCCGGGAGGCCGTCAATGAGCAGTTCTTC. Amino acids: CASSPSREAVNEQFF.

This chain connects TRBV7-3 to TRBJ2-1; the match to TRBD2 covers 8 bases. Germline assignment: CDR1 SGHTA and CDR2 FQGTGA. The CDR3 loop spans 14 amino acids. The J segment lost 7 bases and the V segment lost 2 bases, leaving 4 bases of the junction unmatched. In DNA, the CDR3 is TGTGCCAGCAGCTTACGGGAGGGCTGGAATGAGCAGTTCTTC. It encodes CASSLREGWNEQFF.

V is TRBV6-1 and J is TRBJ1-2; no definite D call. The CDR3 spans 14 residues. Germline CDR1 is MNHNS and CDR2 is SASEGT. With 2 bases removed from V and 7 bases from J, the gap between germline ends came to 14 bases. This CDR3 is CASSEWREGSGYTF. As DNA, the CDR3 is TGTGCCAGCAGTGAATGGAGGGAAGGATCTGGCTACACCTTC.

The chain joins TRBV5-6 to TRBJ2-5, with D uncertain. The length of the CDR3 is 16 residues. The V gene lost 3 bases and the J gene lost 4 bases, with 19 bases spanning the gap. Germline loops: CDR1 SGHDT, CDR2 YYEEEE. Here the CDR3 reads CASSSGLGVIGETQYF. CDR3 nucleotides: TGTGCCAGCAGCTCTGGGCTGGGTGTAATCGGAGAGACCCAGTACTTC.

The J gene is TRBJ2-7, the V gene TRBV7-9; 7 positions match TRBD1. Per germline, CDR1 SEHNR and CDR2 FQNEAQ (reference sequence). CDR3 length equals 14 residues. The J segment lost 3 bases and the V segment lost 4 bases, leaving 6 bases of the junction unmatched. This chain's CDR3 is CASSSIDRVYEQYF. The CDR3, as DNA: TGTGCCAGCAGCTCCATAGACAGGGTCTACGAGCAGTACTTC.

The CDR3 region is CASSITGGTYEQYF. Here the CDR3 DNA reads TGTGCCAGTAGTATAACAGGGGGCACCTACGAGCAGTACTTC. The rearrangement links TRBV19 to TRBJ2-7; 9 nucleotides line up with TRBD1. From germline, CDR1 is LNHDA and CDR2 SQIVND (reference sequence). The V segment lost 2 bases and the J segment 2 bases; nucleotides outside the gene matches: 1. The CDR3 has 14 amino acids.

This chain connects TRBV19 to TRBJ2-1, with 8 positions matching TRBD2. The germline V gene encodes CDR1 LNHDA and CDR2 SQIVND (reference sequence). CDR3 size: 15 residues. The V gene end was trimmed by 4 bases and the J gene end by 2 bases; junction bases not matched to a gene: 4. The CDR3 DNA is TGTGCCAGTAGTACTCAAGCGGGGGCCTACAATGAGCAGTTCTTC. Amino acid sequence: CASSTQAGAYNEQFF.

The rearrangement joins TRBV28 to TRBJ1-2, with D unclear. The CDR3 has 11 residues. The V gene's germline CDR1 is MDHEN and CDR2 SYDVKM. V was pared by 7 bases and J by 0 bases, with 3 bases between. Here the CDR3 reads CASTSNYGYTF. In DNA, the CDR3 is TGTGCCAGCACCTCTAACTATGGCTACACCTTC.

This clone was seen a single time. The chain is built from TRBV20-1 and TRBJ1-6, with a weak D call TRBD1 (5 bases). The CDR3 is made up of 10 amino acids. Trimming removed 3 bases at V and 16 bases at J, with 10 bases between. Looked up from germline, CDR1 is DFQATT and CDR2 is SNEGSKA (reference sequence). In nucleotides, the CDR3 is TGCAGTGCTAGTAGGGACTTACTCCACTTT. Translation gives CSASRDLLHF.

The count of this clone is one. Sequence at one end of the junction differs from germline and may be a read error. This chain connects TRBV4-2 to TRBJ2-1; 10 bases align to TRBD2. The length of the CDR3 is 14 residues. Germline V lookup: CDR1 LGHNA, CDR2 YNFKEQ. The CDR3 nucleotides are TGTGCCAGCAGCCAATCCGAAACGGGACTAGCGAAGCTCTTC. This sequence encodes CASSQSETGLAKLF.

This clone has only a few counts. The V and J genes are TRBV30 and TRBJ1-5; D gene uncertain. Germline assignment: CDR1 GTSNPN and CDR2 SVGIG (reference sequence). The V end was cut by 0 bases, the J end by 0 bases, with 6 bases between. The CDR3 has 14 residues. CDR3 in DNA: TGTGCCTGGAGTGTACAGAGTAGCAATCAGCCCCAGCATTTT. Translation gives CAWSVQSSNQPQHF.

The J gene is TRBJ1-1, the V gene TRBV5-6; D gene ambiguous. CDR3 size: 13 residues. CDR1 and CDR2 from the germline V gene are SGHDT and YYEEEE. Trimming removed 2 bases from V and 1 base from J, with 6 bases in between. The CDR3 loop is CASSFSRNTEAFF. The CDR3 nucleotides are TGTGCCAGCAGCTTTTCGAGGAACACTGAAGCTTTCTTT.

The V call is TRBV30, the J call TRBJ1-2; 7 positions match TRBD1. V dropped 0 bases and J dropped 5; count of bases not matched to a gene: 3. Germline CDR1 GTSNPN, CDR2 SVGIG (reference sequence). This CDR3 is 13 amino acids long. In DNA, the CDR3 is TGTGCCTGGAGTGTCGGGACAGATTATGGCTACACCTTC. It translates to CAWSVGTDYGYTF.

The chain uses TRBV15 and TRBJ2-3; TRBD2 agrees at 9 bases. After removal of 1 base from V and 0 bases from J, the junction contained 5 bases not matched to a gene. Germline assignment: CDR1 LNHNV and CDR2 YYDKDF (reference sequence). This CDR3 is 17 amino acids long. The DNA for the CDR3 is TGTGCCACCAGCAGAGGACTAGCGGTTACTAGCACAGATACGCAGTATTTT. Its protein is CATSRGLAVTSTDTQYF.

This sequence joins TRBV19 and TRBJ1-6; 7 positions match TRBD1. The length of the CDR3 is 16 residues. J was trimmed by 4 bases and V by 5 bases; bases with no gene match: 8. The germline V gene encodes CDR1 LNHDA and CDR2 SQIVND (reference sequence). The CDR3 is CASSAGQANYNSPLHF. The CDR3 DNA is TGTGCCAGTAGTGCAGGACAGGCGAATTATAATTCACCCCTCCACTTT.

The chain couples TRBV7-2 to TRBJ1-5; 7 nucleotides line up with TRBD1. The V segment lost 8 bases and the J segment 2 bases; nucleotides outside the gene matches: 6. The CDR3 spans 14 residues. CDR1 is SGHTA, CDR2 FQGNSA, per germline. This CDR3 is CASVPTGRNQPQHF. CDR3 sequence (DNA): TGTGCCAGCGTCCCGACAGGGCGCAATCAGCCCCAGCATTTT.

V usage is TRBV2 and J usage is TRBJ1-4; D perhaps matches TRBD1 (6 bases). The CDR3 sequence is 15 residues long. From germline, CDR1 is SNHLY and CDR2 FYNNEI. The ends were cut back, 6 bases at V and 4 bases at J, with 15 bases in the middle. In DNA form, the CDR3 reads TGTGCCAGCAGCCTTCAGGGGCTTGGTAATGAAAAACTGTTTTTT. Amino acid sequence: CASSLQGLGNEKLFF.

CDR3 nucleotide sequence: TGCGCCAGCAGCTTTACGGGACAGACCTACGAGCAGTACTTC. As protein: CASSFTGQTYEQYF. The chain combines TRBV5-1 with TRBJ2-7; 7 bases line up with TRBD1. This CDR3 is built from 14 residues. The V segment lost 2 bases and the J segment 2 bases; nucleotides outside the gene matches: 4. CDR1 SGHRS and CDR2 YFSETQ come from the germline V gene.

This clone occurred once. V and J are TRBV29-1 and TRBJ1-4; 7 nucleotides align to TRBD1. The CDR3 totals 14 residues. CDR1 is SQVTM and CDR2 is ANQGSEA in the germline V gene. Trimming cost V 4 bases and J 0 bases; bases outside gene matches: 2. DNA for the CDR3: TGCAGCGTTGCCCAGGGGGCAACTAATGAAAAACTGTTTTTT. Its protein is CSVAQGATNEKLFF.

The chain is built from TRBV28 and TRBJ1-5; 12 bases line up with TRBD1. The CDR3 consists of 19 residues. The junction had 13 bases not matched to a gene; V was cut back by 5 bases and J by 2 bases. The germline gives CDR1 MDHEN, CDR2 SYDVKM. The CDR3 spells CASSTPLPGQGAGNQPQHF. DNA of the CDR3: TGTGCCAGCAGTACCCCGCTGCCGGGACAGGGGGCAGGCAATCAGCCCCAGCATTTT.

CDR3 region: CASSLPLGLAGGNEQFF. CDR3 in DNA: TGTGCCAGCAGCTTACCCCTGGGACTAGCGGGGGGTAATGAGCAGTTCTTC. The rearrangement links TRBV11-2 to TRBJ2-1; 15 bases line up with TRBD2. Trimming at V came to 2 bases and at J to 7 bases, leaving 6 bases not matched to a gene. CDR3 length equals 17 residues. CDR1 SGHAT and CDR2 FQNNGV come from the germline V gene.

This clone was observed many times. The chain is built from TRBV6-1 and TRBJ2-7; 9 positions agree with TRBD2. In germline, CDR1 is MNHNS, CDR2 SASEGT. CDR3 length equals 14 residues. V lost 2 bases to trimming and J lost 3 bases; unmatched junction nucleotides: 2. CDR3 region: CASSESGGIYEQYF. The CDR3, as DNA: TGTGCCAGCAGTGAAAGCGGGGGGATCTACGAGCAGTACTTC.